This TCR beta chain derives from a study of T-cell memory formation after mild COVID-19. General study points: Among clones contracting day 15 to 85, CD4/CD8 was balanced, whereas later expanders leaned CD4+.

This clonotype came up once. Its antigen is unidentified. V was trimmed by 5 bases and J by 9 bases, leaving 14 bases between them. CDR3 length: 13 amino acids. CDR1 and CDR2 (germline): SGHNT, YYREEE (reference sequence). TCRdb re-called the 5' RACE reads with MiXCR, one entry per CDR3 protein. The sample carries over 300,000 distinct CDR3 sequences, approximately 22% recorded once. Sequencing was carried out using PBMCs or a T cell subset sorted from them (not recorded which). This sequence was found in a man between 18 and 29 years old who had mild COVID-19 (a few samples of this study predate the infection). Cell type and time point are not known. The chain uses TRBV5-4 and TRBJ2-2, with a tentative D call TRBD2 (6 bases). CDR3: CASSRESSRELFF. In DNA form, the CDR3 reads TGTGCCAGCAGTCGGGAGAGTTCCAGGGAGCTGTTTTTT.